Below are 26 T cell receptor beta chains sequenced from a single sample in a study of CD8+ T cells in alopecia areata. Isolated RNA was reverse transcribed into cDNA used as the sequencing template. Sequenced by immunoSEQ multiplex PCR; TCRdb stores in-frame clones only, minus some. Seen here are 150,000 to 200,000 clones, roughly 60% observed once, and the top ten hold over 1%. Indicated treatment: oral pan-JAK inhibitor, 5-10 mg twice daily. The material was CD4+ T cells sorted from blood, obtained at week 24, from a patient treated with tofacitinib. The receptors were sampled from a human donor with alopecia areata.

The chain carries TRBV5-1 and TRBJ1-5, with a weak D call TRBD1 (6 bases). The CDR3 totals 15 residues. CDR1 and CDR2 from the germline V gene are SGHRS and YFSETQ. Trimming removed 4 bases from V and 6 bases from J, with 17 bases in between. CDR3 nucleotides: TGCGCCAGCAGCCAGGAAGGGGGGTCTATTCAGCCCCAGCATTTT. It translates to CASSQEGGSIQPQHF.

The rearrangement uses TRBV29-1 and TRBJ1-5; D is undetermined. V was pared by 4 bases and J by 0 bases, with 7 bases between. The CDR3 covers 13 residues. Germline V gene lookup returns CDR1 SQVTM and CDR2 ANQGSEA. CDR3 residues: CSVGQDSNQPQHF. The CDR3 DNA is TGCAGCGTTGGGCAGGATAGCAATCAGCCCCAGCATTTT. Full variable domain (remainder filled in from reference TRBV29-1 and TRBJ1-5): SAVISQKPSRDICQRGTSLTIQCQVDSQVTMMFWYRQQPGQSLTLIATANQGSEATYESGFVIDKFPISRPNLTFSTLTVSNMSPEDSSIYLCSVGQDSNQPQHFGDGTRLSIL.

The V and J genes are TRBV6-5 and TRBJ2-7; D possibly uses TRBD1 or TRBD2 (6 bases each). Trimming stripped 5 bases from V and 3 bases from J, with 8 bases between. The CDR3 is 12 residues long. Germline CDR1 MNHEY, CDR2 SVGAGI. In DNA, the CDR3 is TGTGCCAGCAGTAAGGGGGGCTACGAGCAGTACTTC. This sequence encodes CASSKGGYEQYF.

The V and J genes are TRBV15 and TRBJ2-1; 11 nucleotides line up with TRBD2. V lost 2 bases, J lost 8 bases, and 8 bases stayed unmatched. Germline V lookup: CDR1 LNHNV, CDR2 YYDKDF (reference sequence). The CDR3 extends over 16 amino acids. DNA for the CDR3: TGTGCCACCAGCAGAAACCTAGCGGGGGGTAGTTATGAGCAGTTCTTC. It specifies CATSRNLAGGSYEQFF.

The rearrangement links TRBV7-3 to TRBJ2-3; D possibly corresponds to TRBD2 (7 bases). The CDR3 has 14 residues. The V and J ends lost 4 bases and 5 bases respectively, with 13 bases between them. CDR1 and CDR2 from the germline V gene are SGHTA and FQGTGA. The DNA for the CDR3 is TGTGCCAGCAGCTCAAGGGGGGGAATAGATACGCAGTATTTT. Encoded protein: CASSSRGGIDTQYF. The complete variable domain, with remaining parts taken from reference TRBV7-3 and TRBJ2-3, reads GAGVSQTPSNKVTEKGKYVELRCDPISGHTALYWYRQSLGQGPEFLIYFQGTGAADDSGLPNDRFFAVRPEGSVSTLKIQRTERGDSAVYLCASSSRGGIDTQYFGPGTRLTVL.

The sample holds a few counts of this clone. The V call is TRBV11-2, the J call TRBJ2-2; D is uncertain. Germline CDR1 reads SGHAT; CDR2 reads FQNNGV. V lost 4 bases to trimming and J lost 3 bases, with 3 bases between them. The CDR3 loop spans 12 amino acids. CDR3 region: CASSYHTGELFF. In DNA form, the CDR3 reads TGTGCCAGCAGCTACCACACCGGGGAGCTGTTTTTT.

The chain employs TRBV7-2 and TRBJ2-5; the match to TRBD2 covers 10 bases. The J segment lost 4 bases and the V segment lost 5 bases, leaving 7 bases of the junction unmatched. This CDR3 is built from 15 residues. In germline, CDR1 is SGHTA, CDR2 FQGNSA. CDR3 in amino acids: CASSPLAGGRETQYF. CDR3 DNA sequence: TGTGCCAGCAGCCCCTTAGCGGGGGGACGAGAGACCCAGTACTTC.

This clone was found a few times. This sample includes further DNA sequences coding for the same CDR3. The V and J genes are TRBV30 and TRBJ2-7, with D maybe TRBD1 (5 bases). V was shortened by 2 bases and J by 2 bases, with 7 bases between the two germline ends. The CDR3 covers 12 residues. Germline V gene data show CDR1 as GTSNPN and CDR2 as SVGIG (reference sequence). The CDR3 region is CAWSTGPYEQYF. The CDR3 nucleotides read TGTGCCTGGAGTACAGGCCCCTACGAGCAGTACTTC.

The chain is built from TRBV15 and TRBJ1-2; D gene uncertain. Germline V CDR1 and CDR2: LNHNV, YYDKDF (reference sequence). The CDR3 is 13 amino acids. The V and J ends lost 0 bases and 10 bases respectively, with 12 bases between them. The CDR3 DNA reads as TGTGCCACCAGCAGAGACTGGGATACCTACTACACCTTC. Its translation is CATSRDWDTYYTF.

The chain is built from TRBV5-1 and TRBJ1-2; D is perhaps TRBD1 (6 bases). Germline V gives CDR1 SGHRS, CDR2 YFSETQ. V was shortened by 0 bases and J by 9 bases, with 15 bases between the two germline ends. This CDR3 contains 14 residues. The CDR3 coding sequence is TGCGCCAGCAGCTTGGGTCGGACAGAAGGAAGCTACACCTTC. It is translated as CASSLGRTEGSYTF.

This clone was found a few times. The chain employs TRBV5-4 and TRBJ2-5; the match to TRBD2 covers 7 bases. CDR3 length equals 14 residues. V lost 2 bases and J lost 5; bases outside the gene matches: 6. Germline CDR1 SGHNT, CDR2 YYREEE (reference sequence). The CDR3 is CASSLAGREETQYF. The CDR3 nucleotides read TGTGCCAGCAGCTTAGCGGGAAGGGAGGAGACCCAGTACTTC.

This clone was counted a few times. The rearrangement links TRBV30 to TRBJ2-4, with 8 bases that match TRBD2. V shed 3 bases and J 6 bases; nucleotides not matched to a gene: 10. The CDR3 extends over 15 amino acids. Germline V gene lookup returns CDR1 GTSNPN and CDR2 SVGIG (reference sequence). CDR3 DNA: TGTGCCTGGAGGCCCCCGGGGGGGGGACGAAACATTCAGTACTTC. Its protein is CAWRPPGGGRNIQYF.

For this clone: Other DNA sequences within the sample encode an identical CDR3. V is TRBV30 and J is TRBJ1-2, with 9 bases fitting TRBD1. V gave up 2 bases and J gave up 2 bases; unmatched junction bases: 3. Per germline, CDR1 GTSNPN and CDR2 SVGIG (reference sequence). This CDR3 has 14 residues. The CDR3 here is CAWSPGQGNYGYTF. Written as DNA, the CDR3 is TGTGCCTGGAGTCCGGGACAGGGAAACTATGGCTACACCTTC.

The genes are TRBV29-1 and TRBJ1-5, with TRBD1 matching 7 bases. Unmatched junction bases numbered 14, after V lost 1 base and J lost 5 bases. The germline CDR1 and CDR2 sequences are SQVTM and ANQGSEA. The CDR3 is made up of 17 amino acids. The CDR3 here is CSVEGSATGREDQPQHF. The CDR3 nucleotides read TGCAGCGTTGAAGGCAGCGCGACAGGGAGGGAGGATCAGCCCCAGCATTTT.

The chain carries TRBV30 and TRBJ2-4, with D perhaps being TRBD1 or TRBD2 (5 bases each). Trimming pared 2 bases from V and 7 bases from J, leaving 12 bases between. The germline gives CDR1 GTSNPN, CDR2 SVGIG (reference sequence). This CDR3 spans 13 amino acids. CDR3 sequence: CAWSRGVMNIQYF. The CDR3, as DNA: TGTGCCTGGAGTCGAGGGGTAATGAACATTCAGTACTTC.

The chain employs TRBV30 and TRBJ2-7, with 9 bases lining up with TRBD1. The CDR3 extends over 14 amino acids. Germline values: CDR1 GTSNPN, CDR2 SVGIG (reference sequence). V dropped 2 bases and J dropped 2; count of bases not matched to a gene: 4. The DNA of the CDR3 is TGTGCCTGGAGTACGGGACAGGGACCCTACGAGCAGTACTTC. Amino acid sequence: CAWSTGQGPYEQYF.

This rearrangement joins TRBV13 to TRBJ1-1, with D maybe TRBD1 (5 bases). The CDR3 is made up of 14 amino acids. V was clipped by 4 bases and J by 0 bases, with 9 bases between them. Germline V lookup: CDR1 PRHDT, CDR2 FYEKMQ (reference sequence). CDR3 bases: TGTGCCAGCAGCTCGGGACTTTTGAACACTGAAGCTTTCTTT. Residues: CASSSGLLNTEAFF.

This clone was picked up a small number of times. The chain is built from TRBV30 and TRBJ2-4; 8 bases are shared with TRBD1. The CDR3 sequence is 13 residues long. CDR1 is GTSNPN, CDR2 SVGIG, per germline (reference sequence). J lost 5 bases, V lost 6 bases, and 6 bases had no gene match. CDR3 loop: CACEAGGENIQYF. The CDR3 DNA follows: TGTGCCTGCGAAGCAGGGGGCGAAAACATTCAGTACTTC.

Only one count was recorded for this clone. The V call is TRBV9, the J call TRBJ2-1; TRBD1 aligns across 11 bases. CDR3 length: 17 residues. Germline CDR1 reads SGDLS; CDR2 reads YYNGEE. V lost 4 bases, J lost 8 bases, and 14 bases stayed unmatched. The CDR3 region has the DNA TGTGCCAGCAGCCCCAGGGGAGGACAGGGGGCTGAGTATGAGCAGTTCTTC. Translated: CASSPRGGQGAEYEQFF.

The rearrangement links TRBV12-5 to TRBJ2-1; 8 nucleotides agree with TRBD2. There are 15 residues in the CDR3. After removal of 3 bases from V and 7 bases from J, the junction contained 8 bases not matched to a gene. The germline gives CDR1 LGHNT, CDR2 FRNRAP. CDR3 in DNA: TGTGCTAGTGGTTTAAGCGGGGGCGACAGGAATGAGCAGTTCTTC. Translating it yields CASGLSGGDRNEQFF.

This rearrangement joins TRBV29-1 to TRBJ2-7, with TRBD2 matching 8 bases. Germline assignment: CDR1 SQVTM and CDR2 ANQGSEA. The V and J ends lost 5 bases and 2 bases, in that order; junction bases with no gene match: 8. The CDR3 totals 14 residues. CDR3 sequence: CSVSGTSGTYEQYF. The CDR3 nucleotides read TGCAGCGTTTCCGGGACTAGTGGCACCTACGAGCAGTACTTC.

This sequence joins TRBV5-1 and TRBJ1-2, with D possibly matching TRBD1 (5 bases). The CDR3 is 14 amino acids. Trimming removed 1 base at V and 5 bases at J, with 12 bases between. Germline CDR1 SGHRS, CDR2 YFSETQ. The CDR3 nucleotides are TGCGCCAGCAGCTTGCTGGACGGACAATATGGCTACACCTTC. It translates to CASSLLDGQYGYTF.

The chain combines TRBV4-3 with TRBJ2-7, with a weak D call TRBD2 (5 bases). Trimming took 3 bases from V and 1 from J, leaving 13 bases between them. Germline V gene lookup returns CDR1 LGHNA and CDR2 YSLEER. This CDR3 has 15 amino acids. The CDR3 region is CASSQRFGGSYEQYF. In nucleotides, the CDR3 is TGCGCCAGCAGCCAGCGGTTCGGCGGGTCCTACGAGCAGTACTTC.

In this sample, this clone turned up a few times. The chain joins TRBV5-1 to TRBJ2-3; the D gene could be TRBD1 or TRBD2 (5 bases each). V lost 0 bases and J 9 bases, leaving 11 bases between the germline ends. The germline V gene encodes CDR1 SGHRS and CDR2 YFSETQ. The CDR3 consists of 13 residues. The CDR3 DNA reads as TGCGCCAGCAGCTTGGGTGGGGACGGAACGCAGTATTTT. It translates to CASSLGGDGTQYF.

This clone has just a few counts. The genes are TRBV29-1 and TRBJ1-1; D remains unclear. Germline CDR1 is SQVTM and CDR2 is ANQGSEA. The CDR3 contains 12 residues. CDR3 DNA: TGCAGTGGAGCGGTGTTGAACACTGAAGCTTTCTTT. Residues: CSGAVLNTEAFF.

The gene calls are TRBV9 and TRBJ2-1, with 14 bases matching TRBD2. Germline V gene lookup returns CDR1 SGDLS and CDR2 YYNGEE. The CDR3 sequence is 17 residues long. Trimming at V came to 4 bases and at J to 7 bases, leaving 10 bases not matched to a gene. In DNA form, the CDR3 reads TGTGCCAGCAGCCCCCGACTAGCGGGGGGGCAGAAGAATGAGCAGTTCTTC. Translating it yields CASSPRLAGGQKNEQFF.